This T cell receptor (beta chain) stems from a study of blood T cell repertoires in COVID-19 (TCRdb year 2020). Context from the whole study: The collaborator samples originated in the United States, Italy and Spain and spanned the acute and convalescent phases of COVID-19. Subjects who had been exposed to COVID-19, were actively infected with it, or had recovered from it provided the deeply sampled blood TCRbeta repertoires that made up the dataset. Sample metadata almost always included a de-identified subject ID, COVID-19 status, age in years and sex. The material from the prospective study consisted of cDNA or gDNA derived from T cells, B-cell-depleted T cells, or PBMCs. The repertoires were released in a freely available public database meant as a resource for research on the immune response to SARS-CoV-2. Where available, HLA class I and class II types were taken from metadata supplied by the sample provider and were not determined by assay-based typing. The samples were drawn from two sources: the first 160 participants of the ongoing ImmuneRACE study, and 1,254 subjects contributed by 6 global collaborators.

A remark on this clone: Its antigen is not yet known. No per-base quality is available; no much larger clone lies one base away.

CDR1 and CDR2, per the germline V gene (reference sequence), are MNHEY and SMNVEV. The CDR3 runs 14 residues from the cysteine to the phenylalanine. Just the 42-base CDR3 DNA is kept, in frame starting at base 1. Relative to germline, V is 5 bases shorter and J is 5 bases shorter, with 13 bases between their ends. The immunoSEQ Assay, a bias-controlled multiplex PCR, was used to amplify TCRbeta CDR3 regions from genomic DNA. Per the source publication's procedure: Nucleated cell counts per sample were estimated from amplification of reference gene primers within the assay. Sequence reads were collapsed and filtered to measure the absolute abundance of every unique TCRbeta CDR3 rearrangement. Productive Simpson clonality was computed per sample as the square root of Simpson's diversity index over productive rearrangements. TCRdb holds this immuneACCESS table with in-frame rearrangements only. Some clones are missing; in checked studies, unresolved V genes explain under half, and the rest has no known cause. V, J and clone size were drawn from that table, and D and trimming were deduced from the DNA. For this sample the table gives tens of thousands of clones, of which about three quarters were detected only once. The top ten clonotypes cover about 20% of the sample.

Whole blood was collected in K2EDTA tubes by collaborating institutions according to the institutions' own protocols. For TCRbeta analysis, collaborators shipped samples in one of three forms: frozen whole blood, isolated PBMCs, or DNA extracted from either of those sample types. What the study reported, not specific to this receptor: How much clinical and demographic metadata was included differed by source and by participant, and the metadata was provided uncurated.

The clonotype comes from a human donor with active or convalescent COVID-19. The donor label of this sample is uncertain. Sequences were obtained from peripheral blood. The chain is encoded by TRBV27 joined to TRBJ1-5, with TRBD1 perhaps the D gene, on 5 matching bases. The sequenced DNA is TGTGCCAGCAGTCCGAGGACACCCCATCAGCCCCAGCATTTT. The resulting protein is CASSPRTPHQPQHF.